These 11 T cell receptor beta chains were sequenced from one sample in a study of blood T cells in healthy people across ages. A J-beta primer mix and a sample-barcoded 5' primer were used in a second PCR of roughly 7 to 12 cycles. One entry per CDR3 protein, called by TCRdb with MiXCR from the 5' RACE reads. The sample holds roughly 900,000 distinct CDR3 sequences, 25% to 30% seen once. Input material: blood. The receptors here all came from a woman of 80 years or more in good health.

This clonotype was picked up many times. CDR3 amino acids: CASSYRAVNAEAFF. The CDR3 DNA is TGTGCCAGCAGTTACCGGGCAGTTAATGCTGAAGCTTTCTTT. The chain employs TRBV6-5 and TRBJ1-1, with D uncertain. Germline-derived CDR1 and CDR2 are MNHEY and SVGAGI. The V end lost 2 bases, the J end lost 6 bases, and 13 bases lay between the germline ends. The CDR3 totals 14 residues.

This clonotype was picked up many times. This chain uses TRBV5-5 with TRBJ2-1; 15 nucleotides match TRBD2. CDR1 is SGHKS, CDR2 YYEKEE, per germline (reference sequence). The J segment lost 6 bases and the V segment lost 3 bases, leaving 1 base of the junction unmatched. The CDR3 has 15 amino acids. The DNA for the CDR3 is TGTGCCAGCAGCTGGGGACTAGCGGGGGGCAATGAGCAGTTCTTC. This sequence encodes CASSWGLAGGNEQFF. The whole variable domain, filled in from reference TRBV5-5 and TRBJ2-1, reads DAGVTQSPTHLIKTRGQQVTLRCSPISGHKSVSWYQQVLGQGPQFIFQYYEKEERGRGNFPDRFSARQFPNYSSELNVNALLLGDSALYLCASSWGLAGGNEQFFGPGTRLTVL.

This chain links TRBV2 with TRBJ1-2; D unresolved. V dropped 6 bases and J dropped 7 bases, with 21 bases sitting between them. Germline CDR1 and CDR2: SNHLY and FYNNEI. This CDR3 comprises 15 residues. CDR3 in amino acids: CASSISGNTMGGYTF. The CDR3 DNA is TGTGCCAGCAGCATCTCTGGTAACACCATGGGTGGCTACACCTTC.

The chain uses TRBV7-9 and TRBJ1-5; 10 positions agree with TRBD1. With 4 bases clipped from V and 11 bases from J, the junction kept 8 bases outside the gene matches. The CDR3 runs to 14 residues. CDR1 is SEHNR and CDR2 is FQNEAQ in the germline V gene (reference sequence). Here the CDR3 DNA reads TGTGCCAGCAGCTCCGGGACAGGGGCCCAGTCCCAGCATTTT. Amino acid sequence: CASSSGTGAQSQHF. Full variable domain (remainder filled in from reference TRBV7-9 and TRBJ1-5): DTGVSQNPRHKITKRGQNVTFRCDPISEHNRLYWYRQTLGQGPEFLTYFQNEAQLEKSRLLSDRFSAERPKGSFSTLEIQRTEQGDSAMYLCASSSGTGAQSQHFGDGTRLSIL.

There are a few counts of this clonotype. CDR3 nucleotides: TGTGCCAGCAGCGTGGGGGGGGGCGCGCGGAAGGGCTATGGCTACACCTTC. It encodes CASSVGGGARKGYGYTF. This chain links TRBV7-2 with TRBJ1-2, with D possibly being TRBD1 (6 bases). V gave up 5 bases and J gave up 4 bases, with 23 bases separating them. Germline values: CDR1 SGHTA, CDR2 FQGNSA. The CDR3 sequence is 17 residues long.

In its sample, this clonotype was seen many times. V and J are TRBV20-1 and TRBJ2-4; perhaps TRBD1 as D (6 bases). The CDR3 sequence is 15 residues long. Germline CDR1 reads DFQATT; CDR2 reads SNEGSKA (reference sequence). V lost 3 bases, J lost 1 base, and 13 bases lay in between. CDR3 protein: CSASDRTGAKNIQYF. CDR3 bases: TGCAGTGCTAGCGACAGGACCGGGGCCAAAAACATTCAGTACTTC.

The chain links TRBV25-1 to TRBJ1-4; no definite D call. The germline V gene encodes CDR1 MGHDK and CDR2 SYGVNS. With 7 bases removed from V and 5 bases from J, the gap between germline ends came to 8 bases. CDR3 length: 12 residues. In DNA, the CDR3 is TGTGCCAGCAAGGCTGGGAATGAAAAACTGTTTTTT. It is translated as CASKAGNEKLFF.

This clonotype was recorded at least ten times. CDR3 nucleotides: TGTGCCAGCAATATCGTGGGGGGGGCCAACGTCCTGACTTTC. It encodes CASNIVGGANVLTF. J is TRBJ2-6 and V is TRBV6-5; no definite D call. The CDR3 runs to 14 residues. The V gene's germline CDR1 is MNHEY and CDR2 SVGAGI. The V end lost 7 bases, the J end lost 4 bases, and 11 bases lay between the germline ends.

This clonotype turned up a few times. This sequence joins TRBV6-6 and TRBJ1-6; TRBD1 aligns across 7 bases. The trim removed 7 bases at V and 7 bases at J, leaving 13 bases unmatched. CDR3 length equals 16 residues. Germline CDR1 MNHNY, CDR2 SVGAGI (reference sequence). CDR3 DNA: TGTGCCAGCACCTCGGGGGACAGCCTGACAAATTCACCCCTCCACTTT. It codes for CASTSGDSLTNSPLHF.

The rearrangement joins TRBV6-2 or TRBV6-3 to TRBJ1-1; 7 nucleotides align to TRBD1. V was pared by 8 bases and J by 7 bases, with 10 bases of the junction left unmatched. Germline assignment: CDR1 MNHEY and CDR2 SVGEGT. The CDR3 is 13 residues long. CDR3 protein: CASRPSGQLEAFF. CDR3 in DNA: TGTGCCAGCCGACCCTCGGGACAGCTTGAAGCTTTCTTT.

With respect to this clonotype: Because the CDR3 is missing its conserved closing phenylalanine or tryptophan, this is likely a read error. The rearrangement uses TRBV7-9 and TRBJ2-5; D call uncertain. Trimming took 0 bases from V and 0 from J, leaving 5 bases between them. The CDR3 contains 14 residues. The germline V gene has CDR1 SEHNR and CDR2 FQNEAQ (reference sequence). Here the CDR3 reads CASSLAQYQETQYV. The CDR3 nucleotides read TGTGCCAGCAGCTTAGCACAGTACCAAGAGACCCAGTACGTC.